This entry describes one TCR beta chain. TCRdb re-called the RT-PCR reads through MiXCR, storing one row per CDR3 protein. Of almost 700,000 distinct CDR3 sequences in the sample, 13% to 15% were seen once. V gave up 7 bases and J gave up 5 bases; unmatched junction bases: 7. The CDR3 length is 13 residues. From germline, CDR1 is WSHSY and CDR2 SAAADI. This sequence originates from a female donor in good health, serving as a healthy control. This chain links TRBV10-2 with TRBJ1-1; 7 bases are a match to TRBD1. Sequencing was performed on memory CD4+ T cells from blood. CDR3 residues: CASNLDRATEAFF. The CDR3 DNA follows: TGCGCCAGCAACCTCGACAGGGCGACTGAAGCTTTCTTT.